These 16 T cell receptor beta chains came from one sample sequenced in a study of shared T cell receptors in the human thymus. This table comes from immunoSEQ multiplex PCR, and its TCRdb copy is limited to in-frame clones, with some not included. Among some 700,000 clones listed, approximately 83% were seen once. These data were also reused for a study on human thymus T cells.

Sequenced input: thymocytes. The receptors were sampled from a girl under three years old with a congenital heart defect.

The chain joins TRBV6-1 to TRBJ1-5; no reliable D call. This CDR3 comprises 11 residues. V lost 6 bases and J lost 5, with 5 bases in between. Germline loops: CDR1 MNHNS, CDR2 SASEGT. CDR3 protein: CASRLDQPQHF. As DNA, the CDR3 is TGTGCCAGCAGACTCGATCAGCCCCAGCATTTT.

As regards this clone: This sample also contains other DNA sequences that code for the same CDR3. The chain carries TRBV10-3 and TRBJ1-6; D not certain. The CDR3 has 13 residues. Trimming took 7 bases from V and 6 from J, leaving 10 bases between them. CDR1 and CDR2 (germline): ENHRY, SYGVKD. As DNA, the CDR3 is TGTGCCATCAAAGCAGCGCTTAATTCACCCCTCCACTTT. It encodes CAIKAALNSPLHF.

This rearrangement joins TRBV6-1 to TRBJ1-5; unclear D gene. The CDR3 consists of 12 residues. V was trimmed by 2 bases and J by 9 bases, leaving 8 bases between them. The germline CDR1 and CDR2 sequences are MNHNS and SASEGT. The CDR3 reads CASSEFGRPQHF. Here the CDR3 DNA reads TGTGCCAGCAGTGAATTTGGGCGGCCCCAGCATTTT.

This clone was found once. V is TRBV7-2 and J is TRBJ2-2; no clear D gene. There are 12 residues in the CDR3. Germline V lookup: CDR1 SGHTA, CDR2 FQGNSA. Trimming took 5 bases from V and 5 from J, leaving 6 bases between them. The CDR3 DNA reads TGTGCCAGCAGCAAATTAACCGGGGAGCTGTTTTTT. This gives the protein CASSKLTGELFF.

The CDR3 protein is CASSYTVLRQGSDYGYTF. CDR3 bases: TGCGCCAGCAGCTACACGGTGTTAAGGCAGGGCTCAGACTATGGCTACACCTTC. The rearrangement uses TRBV5-1 and TRBJ1-2; maybe TRBD1 (5 bases). Germline V gene data show CDR1 as SGHRS and CDR2 as YFSETQ. Trimming stripped 3 bases from V and 3 bases from J, with 24 bases between. The CDR3 runs 18 residues.

This chain uses TRBV30 with TRBJ2-1; TRBD2 matches 15 bases. The CDR3 is made up of 19 amino acids. V was clipped by 5 bases and J by 1 base; unmatched bases: 12. Germline V gene data show CDR1 as GTSNPN and CDR2 as SVGIG (reference sequence). CDR3 protein: CAWERTGTSGGLSYNEQFF. The CDR3 nucleotides read TGTGCCTGGGAGCGAACCGGGACTAGCGGGGGGTTATCCTACAATGAGCAGTTCTTC.

The rearrangement links TRBV6-5 to TRBJ1-1; D might be TRBD1 (5 bases). The CDR3 contains 15 residues. Germline values: CDR1 MNHEY, CDR2 SVGAGI. Trimming cost V 4 bases and J 0 bases, with 12 bases left between them. The CDR3 sequence is CASSSSRALNTEAFF. As DNA, the CDR3 is TGTGCCAGCAGTTCATCCAGGGCGCTGAACACTGAAGCTTTCTTT.

The chain links TRBV21-1 to TRBJ2-3; whether TRBD1, the table's D call, matches the DNA was not checked. TRBV21-1 is a listed pseudogene. This CDR3 comprises 18 residues. The CDR3 region is CASSPIIPGTGDTDTQYF. The DNA for the CDR3 is TGTGCCAGCAGCCCGATAATCCCCGGGACAGGGGACACAGATACGCAGTATTTT.

Remarks on this clone: The CDR3 does not close with the conserved phenylalanine or tryptophan, likely indicating a read error. Because the CDR3's place on the DNA is in doubt, the DNA is left out and the CDR3 is given as listed by TCRdb. This chain uses TRBV10-3 with TRBJ2-7; the D call TRBD1 from the table was never checked on the DNA. Ends included, the CDR3 has 10 residues. The germline CDR1 and CDR2 sequences are ENHRY and SYGVKD. CDR3 protein: CAISPGQGDP.

The chain joins TRBV5-4 to TRBJ1-2; D is possibly TRBD1 (6 bases). Trimming stripped 4 bases from V and 4 bases from J, with 20 bases between. This CDR3 spans 16 amino acids. Germline V gives CDR1 SGHNT, CDR2 YYREEE (reference sequence). The CDR3 spells CASSGEKSGASYGYTF. CDR3 coding DNA: TGTGCCAGCAGCGGCGAAAAATCAGGGGCAAGCTATGGCTACACCTTC.

CDR3 in amino acids: CASSITGMVGYTF. In nucleotides, the CDR3 is TGTGCCAGTAGTATAACAGGGATGGTAGGCTACACCTTC. J is TRBJ1-2 and V is TRBV19; possibly TRBD1 for D (6 bases). Germline CDR1 is LNHDA and CDR2 is SQIVND (reference sequence). This CDR3 comprises 13 residues. Between the trimmed V and J ends, which lost 2 bases and 8 bases, there was a span of 12 bases.

V is TRBV10-3 and J is TRBJ1-1; TRBD1 matches 7 bases. V shed 8 bases, J shed 2 bases, and the junction held 5 bases outside the gene matches. The CDR3 has 13 residues. Germline lookup yields CDR1 ENHRY and CDR2 SYGVKD. CDR3 region: CAIQQGINTEAFF. CDR3 nucleotides: TGTGCCATCCAACAGGGGATCAACACTGAAGCTTTCTTT.

The chain links TRBV7-8 to TRBJ2-1; TRBD1 matches 8 bases. The CDR3 sequence is 18 residues long. V shed 2 bases and J 3 bases; nucleotides not matched to a gene: 12. The germline V gene has CDR1 SGHVS and CDR2 FQNEAQ. The DNA for the CDR3 is TGTGCCAGCAGCTTAAATAAGGTTAGACAGGGGAACTACAATGAGCAGTTCTTC. This sequence encodes CASSLNKVRQGNYNEQFF.

This sequence joins TRBV2 and TRBJ1-1, with D uncertain. This CDR3 is built from 10 residues. Germline V gene data show CDR1 as SNHLY and CDR2 as FYNNEI. Trimming pared 7 bases from V and 7 bases from J, leaving 7 bases between. The CDR3 bases are TGTGCCAGCAACCCGGGTGAAGCTTTCTTT. Encoded protein: CASNPGEAFF. Based on the CDR3 plus reference TRBV2 and TRBJ1-1, the full variable domain is EPEVTQTPSHQVTQMGQEVILRCVPISNHLYFYWYRQILGQKVEFLVSFYNNEISEKSEIFDDQFSVERPDGSNFTLKIRSTKLEDSAMYFCASNPGEAFFGQGTRLTVV.

The chain is built from TRBV5-1 and TRBJ2-1, with 8 bases identical to TRBD1. This CDR3 comprises 17 residues. V lost 1 base to trimming and J lost 6 bases; unmatched junction nucleotides: 12. CDR1 is SGHRS, CDR2 YFSETQ, per germline. The CDR3 sequence is CASSLKFSAGGCNEQFF. DNA of the CDR3: TGCGCCAGCAGCTTGAAGTTTTCCGCAGGGGGCTGCAATGAGCAGTTCTTC.

The J gene is TRBJ1-1, the V gene TRBV28; the match to TRBD1 covers 7 bases. Germline-derived CDR1 and CDR2 are MDHEN and SYDVKM. The CDR3 runs 14 residues. The V segment lost 5 bases and the J segment 0 bases; nucleotides outside the gene matches: 3. Written as DNA, the CDR3 is TGTGCCAGCAGTCGGGACAGCTTGAACACTGAAGCTTTCTTT. This codes for CASSRDSLNTEAFF.